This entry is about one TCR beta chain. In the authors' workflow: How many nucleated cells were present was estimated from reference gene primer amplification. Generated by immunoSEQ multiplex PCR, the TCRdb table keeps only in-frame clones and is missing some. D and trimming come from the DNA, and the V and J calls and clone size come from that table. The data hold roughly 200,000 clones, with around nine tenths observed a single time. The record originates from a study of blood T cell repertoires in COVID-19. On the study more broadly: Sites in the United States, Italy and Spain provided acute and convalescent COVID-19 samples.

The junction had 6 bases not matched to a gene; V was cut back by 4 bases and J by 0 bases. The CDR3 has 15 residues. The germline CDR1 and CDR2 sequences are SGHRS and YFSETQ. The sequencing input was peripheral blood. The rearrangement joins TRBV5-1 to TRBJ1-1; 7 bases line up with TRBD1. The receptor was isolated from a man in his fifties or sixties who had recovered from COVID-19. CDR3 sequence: CASSPGQLLNTEAFF. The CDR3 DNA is TGCGCCAGCAGCCCGGGACAGCTACTGAACACTGAAGCTTTCTTT.